This T cell receptor beta chain comes out of a study of control samples from healthy donors and cancer patients. Clones were read by immunoSEQ multiplex PCR, and TCRdb kept only the in-frame ones, dropping some. The sample lists approximately 86,000 clones; 86% were seen once. The germline V gene has CDR1 SGHNT and CDR2 YYREEE (reference sequence). The CDR3 sequence is 13 residues long. The V end lost 0 bases, the J end lost 9 bases, and 10 bases lay between the germline ends. The TCR was taken from a man aged 25 to 45 in good health. The sequenced sample consisted of blood. The V and J genes are TRBV5-4 and TRBJ2-1; D is unresolved. The CDR3 DNA sequence: TGTGCCAGCAGCTTGGGCCCCCTGGGTGAGCAGTTCTTC. This translates into CASSLGPLGEQFF. Using reference TRBV5-4 and TRBJ2-1 for the parts outside the CDR3, the full variable domain is ETGVTQSPTHLIKTRGQQVTLRCSSQSGHNTVSWYQQALGQGPQFIFQYYREEENGRGNFPPRFSGLQFPNYSSELNVNALELDDSALYLCASSLGPLGEQFFGPGTRLTVL.